This is a list of T cell receptor beta chains from one sample in a study of beta chain features in type 1 diabetes. The data were produced by immunoSEQ multiplex PCR, yet TCRdb's version contains in-frame clones alone and is incomplete. This sample has 150,000 to 190,000 clones, with around 10% found just once. What was sequenced was central memory CD4+ T cells from blood. These receptors were collected from a man aged 25 to 40 with type 1 diabetes. CDR3s include the opening cysteine and the closing phenylalanine or tryptophan. The order of the fields is clone size, V gene, J gene, D gene, CDR3 protein, CDR3 DNA. A D gene is named only where the DNA matches it firmly. Size is stated for part of the rows, as once, few or many counts, or as a class when the clone is expanded.

>.|TRBV19|TRBJ2-3|TRBD1
CASSIRQGAKNTQYF
TGTGCCAGTAGTATACGCCAGGGGGCTAAAAATACGCAGTATTTT
>.|TRBV7-9|TRBJ2-5|.
CASSPRQDQETQYF
TGTGCCAGCAGCCCGCGACAGGATCAAGAGACCCAGTACTTC
>.|TRBV5-4|TRBJ2-2|.
CASSLLDLNTGELFF
TGTGCCAGCAGCCTCTTAGACTTGAACACCGGGGAGCTGTTTTTT
>few|TRBV5-1|TRBJ2-7|.
CASSPRIPKSDEQYF
TGCGCCAGCAGCCCGCGGATCCCAAAAAGCGACGAGCAGTACTTC
>few|TRBV19|TRBJ2-2|TRBD2
CASSGGVTGELFF
TGTGCCAGTAGTGGGGGGGTCACCGGGGAGCTGTTTTTT
>few|TRBV18|TRBJ2-3|TRBD2
CASSPSGRGTDTQYF
TGTGCCAGCTCCCCTAGCGGGAGGGGAACAGATACGCAGTATTTT
>few|TRBV9|TRBJ1-1|.
CASSVAGNTEAFF
TGTGCCAGCAGCGTAGCGGGGAACACTGAAGCTTTCTTT
>.|TRBV28|TRBJ1-5|.
CASSVLIASNQPQHF
TGTGCCAGCAGTGTCCTTATAGCTAGCAATCAGCCCCAGCATTTT
>.|TRBV7-2|TRBJ2-1|TRBD2
CASSYWRGYNEQFF
TGTGCCAGCAGTTACTGGCGGGGGTACAATGAGCAGTTCTTC
>.|TRBV9|TRBJ2-7|.
CASSVGLAVNEQYF
TGTGCCAGCAGCGTAGGATTAGCGGTGAACGAGCAGTACTTC
>.|TRBV7-2|TRBJ2-1|.
CASSKLPGRKYNEQFF
TGTGCCAGCAGCAAGCTACCGGGGAGGAAGTACAATGAGCAGTTCTTC
>few|TRBV6-5|TRBJ2-4|TRBD1
CASSQGDRVVNIQYF
TGTGCCAGCAGCCAAGGAGACAGGGTTGTCAACATTCAGTACTTC
>.|TRBV7-2|TRBJ1-4|.
CASSTRATNEKLFF
TGTGCCAGCAGCACCAGGGCAACTAATGAAAAACTGTTTTTT
>few|TRBV30|TRBJ1-4|TRBD1
CAWSGLWTGSEKLFF
TGTGCCTGGAGTGGACTTTGGACAGGGAGTGAAAAACTGTTTTTT
>many|TRBV7-9|TRBJ1-4|.
CASSFTDSEKLFF
TGTGCCAGCAGCTTTACGGACAGTGAAAAACTGTTTTTT
>.|TRBV28|TRBJ2-2|TRBD2
CASSSGGVGTGELFF
TGTGCCAGCAGCTCTGGGGGGGTTGGCACCGGGGAGCTGTTTTTT
>few|TRBV15|TRBJ2-6|TRBD1
CATSRDVDRGSGANVLTF
TGTGCCACCAGCAGAGATGTTGACAGGGGCTCTGGGGCCAACGTCCTGACTTTC
>.|TRBV2|TRBJ2-7|TRBD2
CASTLVSGTGEQYF
TGTGCCAGCACCTTGGTTAGCGGGACGGGAGAGCAGTACTTC
>.|TRBV5-4|TRBJ2-3|.
CASSLGGRESDTQYF
TGTGCCAGCAGCTTGGGCGGCAGGGAATCAGATACGCAGTATTTT
>.|TRBV4-3|TRBJ2-1|.
CASSQGEPYNEQFF
TGCGCCAGCAGCCAAGGCGAACCCTACAATGAGCAGTTCTTC
>few|TRBV30|TRBJ1-5|TRBD1
CAWRRTGYNQPQHF
TGTGCCTGGAGAAGGACAGGGTACAATCAGCCCCAGCATTTT
>.|TRBV10-3|TRBJ2-5|TRBD2
CAIRTSGSDQETQYF
TGTGCCATCAGGACTAGCGGGAGCGACCAAGAGACCCAGTACTTC
>few|TRBV5-6|TRBJ1-2|.
CASSLQLPGRDGYTF
TGTGCCAGCAGCTTGCAACTTCCCGGGCGGGATGGCTACACCTTC
>few|TRBV14|TRBJ1-2|TRBD1
CASSQDRGLDYGYTF
TGTGCCAGCAGCCAAGACAGGGGGCTGGACTATGGCTACACCTTC
>.|TRBV7-9|TRBJ2-1|TRBD2
CASSETGTSGPHEQFF
TGTGCCAGCAGCGAAACAGGGACTAGCGGGCCCCATGAGCAGTTCTTC
>.|TRBV7-2|TRBJ2-2|.
CASSLWSAVRTGELFF
TGTGCCAGCAGCTTATGGTCCGCGGTACGGACCGGGGAGCTGTTTTTT
>many|TRBV6-5|TRBJ1-5|TRBD1
CASRSGTDQPQHF
TGTGCCAGCAGGTCCGGGACAGATCAGCCCCAGCATTTT
>few|TRBV6-4|TRBJ2-7|TRBD2
CASPTTASGTFTYEQYF
TGTGCCAGCCCGACGACGGCTAGCGGGACCTTTACCTACGAGCAGTACTTC
>.|TRBV7-2|TRBJ1-5|TRBD1
CASSYQQGVDQPQHF
TGTGCCAGCAGCTATCAACAGGGGGTCGATCAGCCCCAGCATTTT
>.|TRBV5-1|TRBJ2-5|.
CASSVGHLGPLETQYF
TGCGCCAGCAGCGTGGGACACTTAGGTCCCCTGGAGACCCAGTACTTC
>few|TRBV18|TRBJ1-2|TRBD1
CASLKTGDLGTF
TGTGCCAGCTTAAAGACAGGGGATCTGGGCACCTTC
>.|TRBV27|TRBJ2-7|.
CASKVQVFSYEQYF
TGTGCCAGCAAGGTCCAGGTTTTCTCCTACGAGCAGTACTTC
>.|TRBV5-5|TRBJ2-1|TRBD1
CASSLQGEYNEQFF
TGTGCCAGCAGCCTTCAGGGGGAATACAATGAGCAGTTCTTC
>.|TRBV30|TRBJ1-2|TRBD1
CAWSVAGQPYGYTF
TGTGCCTGGAGTGTCGCGGGACAGCCCTATGGCTACACCTTC
>.|TRBV19|TRBJ1-1|TRBD1
CASIRRGRGTEAFF
TGTGCCAGTATAAGGAGGGGGCGCGGGACTGAAGCTTTCTTT
>.|TRBV5-4|TRBJ2-1|TRBD1
CASSPGTGGIYNEQFF
TGTGCCAGCAGCCCAGGGACAGGGGGAATCTACAATGAGCAGTTCTTC
>many|TRBV2|TRBJ1-3|.
CASKPQGPGNTIYF
TGTGCCAGCAAACCTCAGGGCCCTGGAAACACCATATATTTT
>few|TRBV2|TRBJ2-1|TRBD2
CASSQTSGSPEQFF
TGTGCCAGCAGTCAGACTAGCGGGAGTCCCGAGCAGTTCTTC
>.|TRBV7-9|TRBJ1-4|TRBD1
CATTTGQGTGKLFF
TGTGCCACGACTACGGGACAGGGGACAGGAAAACTGTTTTTT
>few|TRBV18|TRBJ1-5|TRBD1
CASSPRGQSGQPQHF
TGTGCCAGCTCACCACGGGGACAGTCGGGGCAGCCCCAGCATTTT
>.|TRBV5-4|TRBJ2-1|TRBD2
CASSSTSGRAFDEQFF
TGTGCCAGCAGCTCGACTAGCGGGAGGGCTTTCGATGAGCAGTTCTTC
>few|TRBV15|TRBJ2-1|TRBD2
CATSREGGTREQFF
TGTGCCACCAGCAGAGAGGGGGGGACCCGAGAGCAGTTCTTC
>few|TRBV11-2|TRBJ2-7|TRBD1
CASSPTGGYEQYF
TGTGCCAGCAGCCCGACAGGGGGCTACGAGCAGTACTTC
>.|TRBV6-1|TRBJ2-1|TRBD2
CASSGKGLAGVGEQFF
TGTGCCAGCAGTGGGAAAGGCCTAGCGGGAGTGGGTGAGCAGTTCTTC
>few|TRBV7-2|TRBJ2-7|.
CASSFGVNSYEQYF
TGTGCCAGCAGCTTCGGGGTTAACTCCTACGAGCAGTACTTC
>.|TRBV7-9|TRBJ2-3|.
CASSFTRGDTQYF
TGTGCCAGCAGCTTTACTCGCGGGGATACGCAGTATTTT
>few|TRBV7-3|TRBJ2-1|TRBD2
CASSLTPSGSGEQFF
TGTGCCAGCAGCTTAACCCCTAGCGGGAGTGGGGAGCAGTTCTTC
>.|TRBV11-2|TRBJ2-2|TRBD2
CASSYLAVNTGELFF
TGTGCCAGCAGCTACCTAGCGGTGAACACCGGGGAGCTGTTTTTT
>.|TRBV18|TRBJ2-3|.
CASSRGADTQYF
TGTGCCAGCTCGCGCGGTGCGGATACGCAGTATTTT
>.|TRBV19|TRBJ2-1|.
CASSTLNGDASYNEQFF
TGTGCCAGTAGTACCCTCAACGGAGACGCCTCCTACAATGAGCAGTTCTTC
>.|TRBV4-2|TRBJ2-3|TRBD2
CASSSALAGVTDTQYF
TGTGCCAGCAGTTCCGCACTAGCGGGAGTCACAGATACGCAGTATTTT
>few|TRBV2|TRBJ2-6|.
CASRQTTGANVLTF
TGTGCCAGCAGACAGACAACTGGGGCCAACGTCCTGACTTTC
>.|TRBV5-6|TRBJ2-7|.
CASSFAGSYEQYF
TGTGCCAGCAGCTTCGCGGGGTCCTACGAGCAGTACTTC
>.|TRBV28|TRBJ1-2|.
CASSLSLLGGYGYTF
TGTGCCAGCAGTTTATCTCTACTGGGAGGCTATGGCTACACCTTC
>.|TRBV27|TRBJ2-5|.
CASSLSLGGETQYF
TGTGCCAGCAGTTTATCTCTGGGGGGAGAGACCCAGTACTTC
>.|TRBV15|TRBJ1-3|.
CATSREGGSGNTIYF
TGTGCCACCAGCAGAGAAGGGGGCTCTGGAAACACCATATATTTT
>.|TRBV14|TRBJ2-7|TRBD1
CASSPRTGGYEQYF
TGTGCCAGCAGCCCGCGGACAGGGGGCTACGAGCAGTACTTC
>.|TRBV29-1|TRBJ2-3|.
CSVEDRGISDTQYF
TGCAGCGTTGAAGATCGGGGTATTTCAGATACGCAGTATTTT
>.|TRBV9|TRBJ2-1|TRBD2
CASSVNSGSFDEQFF
TGTGCCAGCAGCGTTAATAGCGGGAGTTTCGATGAGCAGTTCTTC